Below are 14 T cell receptor beta chains sequenced from a single sample in a study of early stage breast cancer tumors. The data were produced by immunoSEQ multiplex PCR, yet TCRdb's version contains in-frame clones alone and is incomplete. The table includes 25,000 to 30,000 clones, around three quarters detected once. The sequenced sample was blood. The receptors derive from a person in their sixties with breast cancer.

The chain uses TRBV4-1 and TRBJ2-3, with D possibly TRBD2 on 6 matching bases. Germline V CDR1 and CDR2: MGHRA, YSYEKL. This CDR3 has 14 amino acids. Trimming left V 1 base short and J 4 bases short, with 9 bases between. The DNA of the CDR3 is TGCGCCAGCAGCCAAGGGACTATCGCAGATACGCAGTATTTT. This codes for CASSQGTIADTQYF.

This chain links TRBV11-3 with TRBJ2-1; D is possibly TRBD2 (5 bases). The CDR3 has 11 amino acids. The V gene's germline CDR1 is SGHNT and CDR2 YENEEA. Trimming left V 3 bases short and J 8 bases short, with 5 bases between. This CDR3 is CASSLRDEQFF. CDR3 bases: TGTGCCAGCAGCTTGAGGGATGAGCAGTTCTTC.

The rearrangement uses TRBV6-1 and TRBJ1-2; D perhaps matches TRBD1 (6 bases). The germline gives CDR1 MNHNS, CDR2 SASEGT. The CDR3 spans 12 residues. V dropped 10 bases and J dropped 12 bases, with 21 bases sitting between them. The CDR3 loop reads CATLEGGNANTF. CDR3 DNA sequence: TGTGCCACCCTTGAGGGGGGGAATGCTAACACCTTC.

The CDR3 sequence: CASSLGPGGGSGNTIYF. As DNA, the CDR3 is TGCGCCAGCAGCTTGGGTCCGGGAGGCGGCTCTGGAAACACCATATATTTT. This chain links TRBV5-1 with TRBJ1-3; D is unclear. CDR3 size: 17 residues. CDR1 and CDR2 (germline): SGHRS, YFSETQ. The V gene lost 0 bases and the J gene lost 0 bases, with 13 bases spanning the gap.

DNA for the CDR3: TGTGCCAGCAGAATCGGGACAGGTGGCGAGACCCAGTACTTC. It is translated as CASRIGTGGETQYF. The chain has TRBV7-2 and TRBJ2-5; TRBD1 agrees at 8 bases. This CDR3 spans 14 amino acids. Germline V CDR1 and CDR2: SGHTA, FQGNSA. V lost 6 bases, J lost 5 bases, and 8 bases stayed unmatched.

In this sample, this clone turned up a few times. This chain joins TRBV6-4 and TRBJ1-1, with D unclear. The length of the CDR3 is 13 residues. Trimming cost V 4 bases and J 1 base, with 7 bases left between them. CDR1 is MRHNA and CDR2 is SNTAGT in the germline V gene. DNA of the CDR3: TGTGCCAGCAGTGCCGGGGAGAACACTGAAGCTTTCTTT. Translation gives CASSAGENTEAFF.

This sequence joins TRBV15 and TRBJ1-1; D possibly corresponds to TRBD1 (6 bases). The CDR3 has 14 residues. Trimming stripped 5 bases from V and 0 bases from J, with 10 bases between. Looked up from germline, CDR1 is LNHNV and CDR2 is YYDKDF (reference sequence). The CDR3 nucleotides read TGTGCCACCAGCGCGGACAGCGTGAACACTGAAGCTTTCTTT. Translation gives CATSADSVNTEAFF.

J is TRBJ1-2 and V is TRBV4-3; D is unresolved. Germline loops: CDR1 LGHNA, CDR2 YSLEER. The CDR3 loop spans 13 amino acids. Between the trimmed V and J ends, which lost 0 bases and 4 bases, there was a span of 6 bases. CDR3 protein: CASSQDGLYGYTF. As DNA, the CDR3 is TGCGCCAGCAGCCAAGACGGACTCTATGGCTACACCTTC.

The chain uses TRBV2 and TRBJ2-7; weak D call: TRBD1 (5 bases). Trimming shortened V by 5 bases and J by 4 bases, and 9 bases separated the two germline ends. The germline V gene has CDR1 SNHLY and CDR2 FYNNEI. CDR3 length: 12 amino acids. The CDR3 DNA follows: TGTGCCAGCAGTCCGACAGTTTACGAGCAGTACTTC. Its protein is CASSPTVYEQYF.

The V call is TRBV7-9, the J call TRBJ1-2, with D perhaps TRBD1 (6 bases). The V gene's germline CDR1 is SEHNR and CDR2 FQNEAQ (reference sequence). V lost 5 bases to trimming and J lost 0 bases, with 13 bases between them. There are 15 residues in the CDR3. The CDR3 nucleotides are TGTGCCAGCAGCGCCTTGGGACAAGCTAACTATGGCTACACCTTC. Protein product: CASSALGQANYGYTF.

The chain has TRBV4-1 and TRBJ2-7; 7 nucleotides align to TRBD2. V dropped 4 bases and J dropped 2; count of bases not matched to a gene: 5. Germline lookup yields CDR1 MGHRA and CDR2 YSYEKL. The CDR3 is 14 amino acids. The CDR3 loop reads CASSPTSAAYEQYF. For the CDR3, the DNA is TGCGCCAGCAGCCCAACTAGCGCGGCCTACGAGCAGTACTTC.

The gene calls are TRBV19 and TRBJ1-5, with a tentative D call TRBD1 (5 bases). The CDR3 has 15 residues. The germline V and J ends were trimmed by 6 bases and 2 bases, with 14 bases remaining between them. Looked up from germline, CDR1 is LNHDA and CDR2 is SQIVND (reference sequence). The CDR3 loop reads CASRRGWGGNQPQHF. In nucleotides, the CDR3 is TGTGCCAGTAGAAGGGGATGGGGTGGCAATCAGCCCCAGCATTTT. The full variable domain, completed using reference TRBV19 and TRBJ1-5, is DGGITQSPKYLFRKEGQNVTLSCEQNLNHDAMYWYRQDPGQGLRLIYYSQIVNDFQKGDIAEGYSVSREKKESFPLTVTSAQKNPTAFYLCASRRGWGGNQPQHFGDGTRLSIL.

The V gene is TRBV6-5, the J gene TRBJ2-7, with 7 bases fitting TRBD2. The V segment lost 5 bases and the J segment 6 bases; nucleotides outside the gene matches: 13. The CDR3 contains 15 residues. CDR1 MNHEY and CDR2 SVGAGI come from the germline V gene. The CDR3 sequence: CASSMGGSLLGEQYF. The DNA of the CDR3 is TGTGCCAGCAGTATGGGGGGGTCCCTGCTTGGCGAGCAGTACTTC.

V usage is TRBV11-2 and J usage is TRBJ2-7; maybe TRBD1 (6 bases). V gave up 1 base and J gave up 0 bases, with 19 bases separating them. In germline, CDR1 is SGHAT, CDR2 FQNNGV. The CDR3 contains 18 residues. CDR3 in amino acids: CASSLGKRGSPSSYEQYF. The CDR3 nucleotides are TGTGCCAGCAGCTTAGGGAAGAGGGGGAGTCCCTCCTCCTACGAGCAGTACTTC.